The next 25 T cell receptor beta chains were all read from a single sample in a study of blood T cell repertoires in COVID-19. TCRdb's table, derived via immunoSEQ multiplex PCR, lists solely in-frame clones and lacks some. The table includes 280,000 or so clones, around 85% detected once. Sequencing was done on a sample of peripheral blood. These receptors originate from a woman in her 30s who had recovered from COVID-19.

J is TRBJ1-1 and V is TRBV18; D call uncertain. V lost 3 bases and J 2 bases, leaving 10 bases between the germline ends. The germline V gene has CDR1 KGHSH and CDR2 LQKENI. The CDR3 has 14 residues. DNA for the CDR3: TGTGCCAGCTCACCTGGTCCGGTCAACACTGAAGCTTTCTTT. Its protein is CASSPGPVNTEAFF.

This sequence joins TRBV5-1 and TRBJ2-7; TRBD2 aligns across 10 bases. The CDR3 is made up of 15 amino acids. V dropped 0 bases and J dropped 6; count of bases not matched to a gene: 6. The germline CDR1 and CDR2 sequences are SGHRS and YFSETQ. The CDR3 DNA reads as TGCGCCAGCAGCTTGGCTAGCGGGGGAGCCAGCGAGCAGTACTTC. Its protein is CASSLASGGASEQYF. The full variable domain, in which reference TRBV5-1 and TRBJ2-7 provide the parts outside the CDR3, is KAGVTQTPRYLIKTRGQQVTLSCSPISGHRSVSWYQQTPGQGLQFLFEYFSETQRNKGNFPGRFSGRQFSNSRSEMNVSTLELGDSALYLCASSLASGGASEQYFGPGTRLTVT.

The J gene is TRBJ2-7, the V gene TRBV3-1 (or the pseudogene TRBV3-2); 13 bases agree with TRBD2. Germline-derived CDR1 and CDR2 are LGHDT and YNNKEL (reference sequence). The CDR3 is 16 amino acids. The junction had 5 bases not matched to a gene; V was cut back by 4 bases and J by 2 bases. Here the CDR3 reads CASSPRTSGRAYEQYF. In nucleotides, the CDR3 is TGTGCCAGCAGCCCAAGGACTAGCGGGAGAGCCTACGAGCAGTACTTC.

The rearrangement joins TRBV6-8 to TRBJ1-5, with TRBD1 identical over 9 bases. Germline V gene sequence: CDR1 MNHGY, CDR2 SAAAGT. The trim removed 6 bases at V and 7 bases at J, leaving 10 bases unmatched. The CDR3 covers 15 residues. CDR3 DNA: TGTGCCAGCAGACTACAGGGGGCGCGAGGACAGCCCCAGCATTTT. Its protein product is CASRLQGARGQPQHF.

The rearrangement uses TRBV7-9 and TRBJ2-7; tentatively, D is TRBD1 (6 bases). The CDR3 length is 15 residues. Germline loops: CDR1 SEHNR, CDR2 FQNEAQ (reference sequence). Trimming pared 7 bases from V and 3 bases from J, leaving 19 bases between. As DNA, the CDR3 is TGTGCCAGCACCCACCCAGGGGATATCGACTACGAGCAGTACTTC. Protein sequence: CASTHPGDIDYEQYF.

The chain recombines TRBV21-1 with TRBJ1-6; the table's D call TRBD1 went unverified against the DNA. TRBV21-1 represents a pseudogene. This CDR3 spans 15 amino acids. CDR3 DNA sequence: TGTGCCAGCCGGGGTCGGGCAGGGGGCGGTTCACCCCTCCACTTT. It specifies CASRGRAGGGSPLHF.

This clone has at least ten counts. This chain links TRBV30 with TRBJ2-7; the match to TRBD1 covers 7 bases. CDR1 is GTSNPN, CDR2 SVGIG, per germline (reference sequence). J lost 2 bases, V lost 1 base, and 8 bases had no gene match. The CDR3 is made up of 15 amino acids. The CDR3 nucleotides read TGTGCCTGGAGTGCGACAGGGAATCTTCCCTACGAGCAGTACTTC. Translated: CAWSATGNLPYEQYF.

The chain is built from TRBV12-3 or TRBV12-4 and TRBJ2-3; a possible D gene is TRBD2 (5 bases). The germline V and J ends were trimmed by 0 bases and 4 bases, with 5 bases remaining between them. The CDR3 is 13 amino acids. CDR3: CASSLAGADTQYF. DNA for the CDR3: TGTGCCAGCAGTTTAGCGGGAGCAGATACGCAGTATTTT.

CDR3 sequence: CASSLRQGLSYEQYF. As DNA, the CDR3 is TGTGCCAGTAGTCTCCGACAGGGGCTCTCCTACGAGCAGTACTTC. The J gene is TRBJ2-7, the V gene TRBV19, with 8 bases that match TRBD1. The junction had 6 bases not matched to a gene; V was cut back by 5 bases and J by 0 bases. Germline CDR1 LNHDA, CDR2 SQIVND (reference sequence). The CDR3 extends over 15 amino acids.

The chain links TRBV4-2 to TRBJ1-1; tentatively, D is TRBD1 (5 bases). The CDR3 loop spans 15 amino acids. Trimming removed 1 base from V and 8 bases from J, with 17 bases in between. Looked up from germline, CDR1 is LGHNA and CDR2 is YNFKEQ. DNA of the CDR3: TGTGCCAGCAGCCAAGTTCCGGCAGGGTCTACCGAAGCTTTCTTT. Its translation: CASSQVPAGSTEAFF.

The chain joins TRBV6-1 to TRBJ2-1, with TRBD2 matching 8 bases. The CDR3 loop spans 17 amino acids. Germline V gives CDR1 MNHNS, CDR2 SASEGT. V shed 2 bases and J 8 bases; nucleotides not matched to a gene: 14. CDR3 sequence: CASSESPHGRAGDEQFF. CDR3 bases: TGTGCCAGCAGTGAATCCCCCCACGGGAGGGCCGGGGATGAGCAGTTCTTC.

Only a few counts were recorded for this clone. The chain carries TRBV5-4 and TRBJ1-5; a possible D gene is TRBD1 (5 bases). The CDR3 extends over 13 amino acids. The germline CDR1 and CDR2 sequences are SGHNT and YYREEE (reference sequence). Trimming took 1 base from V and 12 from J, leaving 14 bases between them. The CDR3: CASSLNPTENQHF. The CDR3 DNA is TGTGCCAGCAGCTTGAATCCGACAGAGAACCAGCATTTT.

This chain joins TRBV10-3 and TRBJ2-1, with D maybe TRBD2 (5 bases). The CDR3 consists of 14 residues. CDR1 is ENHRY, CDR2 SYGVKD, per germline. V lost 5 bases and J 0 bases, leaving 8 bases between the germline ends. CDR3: CAISQRSSYNEQFF. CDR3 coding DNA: TGTGCCATCAGTCAGCGGAGCTCCTACAATGAGCAGTTCTTC.

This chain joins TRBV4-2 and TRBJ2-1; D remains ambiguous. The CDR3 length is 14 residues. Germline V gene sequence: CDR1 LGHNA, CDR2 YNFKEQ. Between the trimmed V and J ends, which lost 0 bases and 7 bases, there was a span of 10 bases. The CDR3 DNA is TGTGCCAGCAGCCAAGACCCTCGGGTAAATGAGCAGTTCTTC. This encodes CASSQDPRVNEQFF.

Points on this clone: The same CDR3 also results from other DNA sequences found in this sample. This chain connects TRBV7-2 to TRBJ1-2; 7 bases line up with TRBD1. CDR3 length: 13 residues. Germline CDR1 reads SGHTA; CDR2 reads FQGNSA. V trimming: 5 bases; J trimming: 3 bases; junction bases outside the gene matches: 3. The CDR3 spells CASSLTGDYGYTF. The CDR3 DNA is TGTGCCAGCAGCCTTACAGGGGACTATGGCTACACCTTC.

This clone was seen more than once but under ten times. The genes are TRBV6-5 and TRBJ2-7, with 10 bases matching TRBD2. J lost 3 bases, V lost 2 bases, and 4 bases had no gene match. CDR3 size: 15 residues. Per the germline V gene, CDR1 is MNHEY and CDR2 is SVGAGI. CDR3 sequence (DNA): TGTGCCAGCAGTTACGATACTAGCGGGATCTACGAGCAGTACTTC. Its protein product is CASSYDTSGIYEQYF.

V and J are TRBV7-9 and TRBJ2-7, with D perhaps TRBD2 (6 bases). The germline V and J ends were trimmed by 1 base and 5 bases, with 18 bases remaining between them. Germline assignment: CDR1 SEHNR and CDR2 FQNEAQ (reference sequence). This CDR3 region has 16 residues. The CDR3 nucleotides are TGTGCCAGCAGCTTAGACGTCATCGGGAGTAAAAACGAGCAGTACTTC. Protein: CASSLDVIGSKNEQYF.

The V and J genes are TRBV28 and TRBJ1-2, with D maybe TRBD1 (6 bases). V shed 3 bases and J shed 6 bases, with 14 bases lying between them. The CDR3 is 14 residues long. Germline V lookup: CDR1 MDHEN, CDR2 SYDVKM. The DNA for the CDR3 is TGTGCCAGCAGTTTTGGCTGGGCAGGGGATGGCTACACCTTC. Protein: CASSFGWAGDGYTF.

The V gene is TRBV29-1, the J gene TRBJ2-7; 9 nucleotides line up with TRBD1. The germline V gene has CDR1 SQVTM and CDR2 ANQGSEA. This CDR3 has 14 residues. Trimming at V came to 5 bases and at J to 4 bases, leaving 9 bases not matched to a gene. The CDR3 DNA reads TGCAGCGTTCCCACAGGGGGCGCTCAGTACGAGCAGTACTTC. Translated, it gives CSVPTGGAQYEQYF.

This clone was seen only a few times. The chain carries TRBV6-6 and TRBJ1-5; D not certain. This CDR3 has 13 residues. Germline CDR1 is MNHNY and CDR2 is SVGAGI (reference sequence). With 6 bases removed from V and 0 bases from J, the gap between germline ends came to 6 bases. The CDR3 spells CASRDYSNQPQHF. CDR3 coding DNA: TGTGCCAGCAGGGACTATAGCAATCAGCCCCAGCATTTT.

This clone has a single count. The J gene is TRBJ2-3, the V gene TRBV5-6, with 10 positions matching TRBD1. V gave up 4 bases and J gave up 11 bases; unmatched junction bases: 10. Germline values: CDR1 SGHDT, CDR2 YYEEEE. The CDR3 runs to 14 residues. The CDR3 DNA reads TGTGCCAGCAGCCTCGGGACAGGGGCCTCTGGGCAGTATTTT. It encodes CASSLGTGASGQYF.

The CDR3 DNA sequence: TGTGCCAGTAGTACCGGGACAGGGGTGAACACCGGGGAGCTGTTTTTT. Encoded protein: CASSTGTGVNTGELFF. V usage is TRBV19 and J usage is TRBJ2-2, with 10 positions matching TRBD1. This CDR3 is 16 amino acids long. CDR1 and CDR2 from the germline V gene are LNHDA and SQIVND (reference sequence). Trimming cost V 4 bases and J 1 base; bases outside gene matches: 3.

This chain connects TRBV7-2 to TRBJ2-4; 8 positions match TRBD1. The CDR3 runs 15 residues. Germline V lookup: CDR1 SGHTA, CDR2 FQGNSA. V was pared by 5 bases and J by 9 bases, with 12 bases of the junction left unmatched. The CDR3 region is CASSTRQGALTIQYF. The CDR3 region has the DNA TGTGCCAGCAGCACACGCCAGGGGGCCCTGACCATTCAGTACTTC.

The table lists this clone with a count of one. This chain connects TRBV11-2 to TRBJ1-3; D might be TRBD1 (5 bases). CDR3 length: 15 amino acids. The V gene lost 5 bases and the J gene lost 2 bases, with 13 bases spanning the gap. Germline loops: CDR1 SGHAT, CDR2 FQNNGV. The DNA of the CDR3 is TGTGCCAGCAGCATAATGGCGGGGCCTGGAAACACCATATATTTT. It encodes CASSIMAGPGNTIYF.

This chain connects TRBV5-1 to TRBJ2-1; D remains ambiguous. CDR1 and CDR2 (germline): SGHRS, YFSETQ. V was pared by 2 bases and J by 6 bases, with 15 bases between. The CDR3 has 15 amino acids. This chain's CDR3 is CASSFAASTPNEQFF. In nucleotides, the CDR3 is TGCGCCAGCAGCTTCGCGGCCTCTACCCCCAATGAGCAGTTCTTC.